This TCR beta chain was sequenced during a study of radiotherapy plus CTLA-4 blockade in lung cancer. The study's findings and limits: According to reports, early shifts in blood T cell clones, alongside interferon-beta, forecast response most accurately. Some TCR clones had been derived from tumors. These clones expanded in peripheral blood after radiotherapy plus ipilimumab.

Those with chemo-refractory metastatic non-small-cell lung cancer were treated with focal radiation combined with CTLA-4 blockade using ipilimumab. The CDR3 length is 14 residues. Here immunoSEQ multiplex PCR was the method, and the copy in TCRdb shows in-frame clones only, minus some. The sample includes approximately 99,000 clones, approximately 86% of them seen just once. For this clone: Its antigen is not identified. Additional DNA sequences in this sample encode the identical CDR3.

The specimen was peripheral blood, collected from a patient treated with radiotherapy plus ipilimumab. This chain uses TRBV21-1 with TRBJ1-1; the D call TRBD1 from the table was never checked on the DNA. TRBV21-1 is designated a pseudogene. This TCR was sampled from a human donor with non-small cell lung cancer that progressed on radiotherapy plus ipilimumab. In DNA form, the CDR3 reads TGTGCCAGCAACAGGGGGACAGTGAACACTGAAGCTTTCTTT. Amino acid sequence: CASNRGTVNTEAFF.